The source of this TCR beta chain is a study of blood T cell repertoires in COVID-19. Study-wide context: PBMCs, B-cell-depleted T cells, or T cells provided the cDNA or gDNA that made up the material.

Adults between roughly 18 and 95 years of age took part from fewer than 30 US areas. The count of this clone is one. The method was immunoSEQ multiplex PCR; TCRdb's version includes in-frame clones alone and lacks a portion of them. The sample includes just over 300,000 clones, roughly 89% of them seen just once. The sequenced material came from PBMCs or T cells enriched from blood (not recorded which). The sequence was collected from a young woman who had recovered from COVID-19.

The CDR3 DNA reads as TGTGCCAGCAGTTTAGTCTTTCGGGGGAACGGTCAGCCCCAGCATTTT. This translates into CASSLVFRGNGQPQHF. The chain joins TRBV28 to TRBJ1-5; TRBD1 is a possible D gene (5 bases). The CDR3 loop spans 16 amino acids. Trimming took 2 bases from V and 6 from J, leaving 17 bases between them. The germline CDR1 and CDR2 sequences are MDHEN and SYDVKM.